This paragraph covers one T cell receptor (beta chain) sequence. Original handling: Nucleated cell counts were estimated from reference gene primer amplification. Assay used: immunoSEQ multiplex PCR; TCRdb lists only in-frame clones, some missing. For V, J and clone size, that table is used; D and trimming come from the DNA. In the table there are about 170,000 clones, around 87% of which are singletons. The sample belongs to a study of blood T cell repertoires in COVID-19. On the study more broadly: PBMCs, B-cell-depleted T cells, or T cells were the source of the cDNA or gDNA that made up the material.

Trimming cost V 3 bases and J 7 bases, with 16 bases left between them. Looked up from germline, CDR1 is SGHRS and CDR2 is YFSETQ. The CDR3 spans 14 residues. The sample comprised peripheral blood. The chain employs TRBV5-1 and TRBJ1-2; maybe TRBD1 (6 bases). The clonotype originates from a man younger than 35 with active or convalescent COVID-19. CDR3 in amino acids: CASSSTGPATGYTF. The DNA of the CDR3 is TGCGCCAGCAGCTCGACAGGACCAGCGACTGGCTACACCTTC.